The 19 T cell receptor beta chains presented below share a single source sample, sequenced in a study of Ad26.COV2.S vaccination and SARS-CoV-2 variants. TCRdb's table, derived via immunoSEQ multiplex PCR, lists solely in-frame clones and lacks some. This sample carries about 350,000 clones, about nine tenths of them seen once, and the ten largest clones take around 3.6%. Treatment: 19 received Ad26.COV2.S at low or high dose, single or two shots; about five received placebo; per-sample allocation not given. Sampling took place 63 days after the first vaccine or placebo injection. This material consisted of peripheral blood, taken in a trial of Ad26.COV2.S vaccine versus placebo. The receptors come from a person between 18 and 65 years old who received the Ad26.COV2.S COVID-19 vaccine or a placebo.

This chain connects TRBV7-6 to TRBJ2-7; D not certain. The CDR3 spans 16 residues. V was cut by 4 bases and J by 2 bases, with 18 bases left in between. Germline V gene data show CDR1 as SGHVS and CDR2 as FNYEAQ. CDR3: CASSSEGRQRPYEQYF. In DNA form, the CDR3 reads TGTGCCAGCAGCTCCGAAGGAAGGCAGAGGCCCTACGAGCAGTACTTC.

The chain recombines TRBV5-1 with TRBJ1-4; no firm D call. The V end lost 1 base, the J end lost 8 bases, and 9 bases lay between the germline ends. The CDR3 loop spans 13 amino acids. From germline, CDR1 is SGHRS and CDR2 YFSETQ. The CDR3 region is CASSLLAEEKLFF. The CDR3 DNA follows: TGCGCCAGCAGCTTGTTAGCGGAGGAAAAACTGTTTTTT.

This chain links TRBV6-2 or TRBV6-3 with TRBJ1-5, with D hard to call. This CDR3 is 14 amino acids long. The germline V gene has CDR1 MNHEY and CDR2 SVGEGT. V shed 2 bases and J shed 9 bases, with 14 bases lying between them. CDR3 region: CASSYGQKNGPQHF. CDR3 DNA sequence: TGTGCCAGCAGTTACGGGCAGAAGAACGGGCCCCAGCATTTT.

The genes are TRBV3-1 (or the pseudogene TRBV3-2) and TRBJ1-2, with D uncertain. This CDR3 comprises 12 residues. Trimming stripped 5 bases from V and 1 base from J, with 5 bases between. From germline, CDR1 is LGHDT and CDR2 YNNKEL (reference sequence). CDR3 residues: CASSSLNYGYTF. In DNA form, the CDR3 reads TGTGCCAGCAGCTCCCTTAACTATGGCTACACCTTC.

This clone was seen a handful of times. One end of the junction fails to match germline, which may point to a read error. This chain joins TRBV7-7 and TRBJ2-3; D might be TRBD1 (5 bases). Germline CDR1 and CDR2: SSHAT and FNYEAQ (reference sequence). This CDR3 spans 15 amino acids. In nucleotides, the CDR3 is TGTGCTAGCAGCTTAACGGACATCAGCACAGATACGCAGTATTTT. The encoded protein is CASSLTDISTDTQYF.

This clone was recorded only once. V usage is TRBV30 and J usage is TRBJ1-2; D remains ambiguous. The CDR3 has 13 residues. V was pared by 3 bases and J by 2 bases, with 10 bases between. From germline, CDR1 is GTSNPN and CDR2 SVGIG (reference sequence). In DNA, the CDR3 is TGTGCCTGGAGCCAGAGACCGAACTATGGCTACACCTTC. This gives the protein CAWSQRPNYGYTF. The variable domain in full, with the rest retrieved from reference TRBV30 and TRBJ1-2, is SQTIHQWPATLVQPVGSPLSLECTVEGTSNPNLYWYRQAAGRGLQLLFYSVGIGQISSEVPQNLSASRPQDRQFILSSKKLLLSDSGFYLCAWSQRPNYGYTFGSGTRLTVV.

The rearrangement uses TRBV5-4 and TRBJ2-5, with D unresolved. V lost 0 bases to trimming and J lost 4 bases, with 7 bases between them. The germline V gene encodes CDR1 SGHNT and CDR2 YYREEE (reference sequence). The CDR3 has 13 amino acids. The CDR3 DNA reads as TGTGCCAGCAGCTTGGATCCGGGAGAGACCCAGTACTTC. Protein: CASSLDPGETQYF.

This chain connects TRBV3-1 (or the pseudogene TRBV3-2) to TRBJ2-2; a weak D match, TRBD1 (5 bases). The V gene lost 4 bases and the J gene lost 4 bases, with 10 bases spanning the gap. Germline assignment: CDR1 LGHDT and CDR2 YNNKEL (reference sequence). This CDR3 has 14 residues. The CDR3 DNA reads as TGTGCCAGCAGCCTCCGGACACCCACCGGGGAGCTGTTTTTT. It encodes CASSLRTPTGELFF.

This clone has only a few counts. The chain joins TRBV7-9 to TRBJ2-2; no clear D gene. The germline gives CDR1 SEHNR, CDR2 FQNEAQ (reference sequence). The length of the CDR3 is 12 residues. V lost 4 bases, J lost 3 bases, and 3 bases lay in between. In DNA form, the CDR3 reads TGTGCCAGCAGCTCAGACACCGGGGAGCTGTTTTTT. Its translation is CASSSDTGELFF.

The DNA for the CDR3 is TGCGCCAGCAGCTTGGAGGCCGCAGGGATCGCAGATACGCAGTATTTT. It is translated as CASSLEAAGIADTQYF. The gene calls are TRBV5-1 and TRBJ2-3; D is possibly TRBD1 (5 bases). In germline, CDR1 is SGHRS, CDR2 YFSETQ. CDR3 length equals 16 residues. The germline V and J ends were trimmed by 0 bases and 4 bases, with 15 bases remaining between them. Complete variable domain (other parts from reference TRBV5-1 and TRBJ2-3): KAGVTQTPRYLIKTRGQQVTLSCSPISGHRSVSWYQQTPGQGLQFLFEYFSETQRNKGNFPGRFSGRQFSNSRSEMNVSTLELGDSALYLCASSLEAAGIADTQYFGPGTRLTVL.

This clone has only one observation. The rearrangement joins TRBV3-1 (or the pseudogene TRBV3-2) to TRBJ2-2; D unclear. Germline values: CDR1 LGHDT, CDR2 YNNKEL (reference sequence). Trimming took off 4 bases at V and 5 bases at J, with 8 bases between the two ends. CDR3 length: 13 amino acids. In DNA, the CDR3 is TGTGCCAGCAGCCTCCATATGACCGGGGAGCTGTTTTTT. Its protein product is CASSLHMTGELFF.

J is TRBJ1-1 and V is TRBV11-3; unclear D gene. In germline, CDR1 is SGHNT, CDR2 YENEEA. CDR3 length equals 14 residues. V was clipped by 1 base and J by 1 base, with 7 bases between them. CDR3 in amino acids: CASSLGGGNTEAFF. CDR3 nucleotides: TGTGCCAGCAGCTTAGGAGGAGGGAACACTGAAGCTTTCTTT.

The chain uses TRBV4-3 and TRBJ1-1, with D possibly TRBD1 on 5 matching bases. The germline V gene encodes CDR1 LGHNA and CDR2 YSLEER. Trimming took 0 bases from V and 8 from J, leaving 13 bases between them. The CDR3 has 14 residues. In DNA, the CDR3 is TGCGCCAGCAGCCAAGATCTCGGGACCGTCGAAGCTTTCTTT. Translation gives CASSQDLGTVEAFF.

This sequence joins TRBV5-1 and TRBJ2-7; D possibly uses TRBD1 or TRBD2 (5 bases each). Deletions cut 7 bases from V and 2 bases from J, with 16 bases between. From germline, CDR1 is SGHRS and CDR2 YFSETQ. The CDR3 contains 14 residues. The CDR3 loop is CASAGTASPYEQYF. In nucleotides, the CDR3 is TGCGCCAGCGCCGGGACGGCCAGCCCCTACGAGCAGTACTTC.

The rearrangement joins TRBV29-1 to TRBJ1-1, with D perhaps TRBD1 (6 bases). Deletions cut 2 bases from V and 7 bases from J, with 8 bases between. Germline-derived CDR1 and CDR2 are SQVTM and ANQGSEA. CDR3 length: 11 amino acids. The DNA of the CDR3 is TGCAGCGTTGAAAGGGGGGTTGAAGCTTTCTTT. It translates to CSVERGVEAFF.

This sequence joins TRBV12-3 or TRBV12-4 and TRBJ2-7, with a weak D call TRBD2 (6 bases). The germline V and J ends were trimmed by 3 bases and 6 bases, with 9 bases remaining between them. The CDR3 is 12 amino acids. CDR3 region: CASSLGGPEQYF. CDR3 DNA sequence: TGTGCCAGCAGTTTGGGGGGTCCCGAGCAGTACTTC.

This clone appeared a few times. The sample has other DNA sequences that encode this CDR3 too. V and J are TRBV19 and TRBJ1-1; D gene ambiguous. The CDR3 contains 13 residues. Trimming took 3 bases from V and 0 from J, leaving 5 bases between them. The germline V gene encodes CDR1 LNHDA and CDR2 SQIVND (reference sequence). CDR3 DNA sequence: TGTGCCAGTAGTATTGGGATGAACACTGAAGCTTTCTTT. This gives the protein CASSIGMNTEAFF.

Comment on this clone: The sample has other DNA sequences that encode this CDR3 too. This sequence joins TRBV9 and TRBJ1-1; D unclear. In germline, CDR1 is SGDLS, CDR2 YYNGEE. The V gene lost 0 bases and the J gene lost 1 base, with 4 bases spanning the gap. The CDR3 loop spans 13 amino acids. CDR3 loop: CASSVVPNTEAFF. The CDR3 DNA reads TGTGCCAGCAGCGTAGTACCGAACACTGAAGCTTTCTTT. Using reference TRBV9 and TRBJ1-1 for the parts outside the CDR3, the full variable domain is DSGVTQTPKHLITATGQRVTLRCSPRSGDLSVYWYQQSLDQGLQFLIQYYNGEERAKGNILERFSAQQFPDLHSELNLSSLELGDSALYFCASSVVPNTEAFFGQGTRLTVV.

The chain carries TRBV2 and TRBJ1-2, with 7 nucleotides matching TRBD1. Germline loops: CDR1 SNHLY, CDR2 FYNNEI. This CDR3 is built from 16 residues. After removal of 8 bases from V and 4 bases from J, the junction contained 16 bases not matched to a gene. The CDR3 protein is CASPRQGTARSYGYTF. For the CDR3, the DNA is TGTGCCAGCCCCCGACAGGGTACAGCTCGTTCCTATGGCTACACCTTC.